This TCR beta chain originates from a study of cytomegalovirus exposure and HLA in healthy donors. The V gene's germline CDR1 is SNHLY and CDR2 FYNNEI. This CDR3 comprises 14 residues. The V end was cut by 6 bases, the J end by 10 bases, with 21 bases between. Points from the study as a whole: The classifier reportedly diagnosed cytomegalovirus status with high sensitivity and specificity. It was 150 to 200 TCR beta chains that were listed as cytomegalovirus-associated.

Notes on this clone: Its antigen is not known.

Assay: immunoSEQ multiplex PCR; the TCRdb copy retains only in-frame clones and omits some. The sample has 150,000 to 200,000 clones, around 86% seen once. The specimen sequenced was PBMCs. V and J are TRBV2 and TRBJ1-1, with a weak D call TRBD1 (5 bases). The clonotype comes from a man between 18 and 35 years old in good health and CMV-seropositive. Written as DNA, the CDR3 is TGTGCCAGCAGCCCCGGGCAGTTTTTAAGGGGAGCTTTCTTT. Its translation: CASSPGQFLRGAFF. The complete variable domain, with remaining parts taken from reference TRBV2 and TRBJ1-1, reads EPEVTQTPSHQVTQMGQEVILRCVPISNHLYFYWYRQILGQKVEFLVSFYNNEISEKSEIFDDQFSVERPDGSNFTLKIRSTKLEDSAMYFCASSPGQFLRGAFFGQGTRLTVV.